The 22 T cell receptor beta chains reported below all come from one sample, sequenced in a study of cytomegalovirus exposure and HLA in healthy donors. The PCR contained 60 Vbeta and 13 Jbeta primers. Measured with immunoSEQ multiplex PCR; TCRdb has only the in-frame clones, and not every one. The sample lists about 180,000 clones; roughly four fifths were seen once. The specimen was PBMCs. The source of these receptors is a man aged 18 to 30 in good health and CMV-seronegative.

The chain recombines TRBV7-2 with TRBJ2-1; no clear D. The CDR3 totals 11 residues. Germline V gene data show CDR1 as SGHTA and CDR2 as FQGNSA. V was pared by 2 bases and J by 7 bases, with 3 bases between. DNA of the CDR3: TGTGCCAGCAGCTTACAAAATGAGCAGTTCTTC. Its translation: CASSLQNEQFF.

The V gene is TRBV27, the J gene TRBJ1-1, with 7 nucleotides matching TRBD1. Trimming at V came to 6 bases and at J to 4 bases, leaving 5 bases not matched to a gene. The CDR3 covers 13 residues. Germline-derived CDR1 and CDR2 are MNHEY and SMNVEV (reference sequence). The CDR3 DNA reads as TGTGCCAGCAGCTTACAGGGGACCACTGAAGCTTTCTTT. Its translation: CASSLQGTTEAFF.

The V gene is TRBV5-6, the J gene TRBJ1-4; D gene ambiguous. V gave up 5 bases and J gave up 7 bases, with 24 bases separating them. Germline V gene sequence: CDR1 SGHDT, CDR2 YYEEEE. The CDR3 totals 17 residues. CDR3 nucleotide sequence: TGTGCCAGCAGTTTTCTACACCGGGAAGGTTTCGGTGAAAAACTGTTTTTT. This encodes CASSFLHREGFGEKLFF.

CDR3 sequence (DNA): TGCGCCAGCAGCCCCCGGTTAGCGGGGTTGGGCTATGGCTACACCTTC. Translation: CASSPRLAGLGYGYTF. The chain employs TRBV5-1 and TRBJ1-2; D remains unclear. The CDR3 is 16 amino acids. The V gene lost 4 bases and the J gene lost 4 bases, with 20 bases spanning the gap. Germline V gives CDR1 SGHRS, CDR2 YFSETQ.

The chain uses TRBV9 and TRBJ1-1, with D possibly being TRBD1 (5 bases). This CDR3 contains 15 residues. CDR1 is SGDLS and CDR2 is YYNGEE in the germline V gene. V was clipped by 2 bases and J by 6 bases, with 17 bases between them. CDR3 bases: TGTGCCAGCAGCGTTCAAGGACATCTCGGGCCTGAAGCTTTCTTT. Translating gives CASSVQGHLGPEAFF.

This clone occurred once. The V and J genes are TRBV13 and TRBJ2-5; the D gene is possibly TRBD2 (5 bases). CDR3 length equals 14 residues. Trimming removed 4 bases from V and 4 bases from J, with 13 bases in between. The germline V gene has CDR1 PRHDT and CDR2 FYEKMQ (reference sequence). In nucleotides, the CDR3 is TGTGCCAGCAGCTGGCGAGTGGCGGGAGAGACCCAGTACTTC. Amino acid sequence: CASSWRVAGETQYF.

This chain joins TRBV19 and TRBJ2-7; 7 bases are shared with TRBD2. The germline CDR1 and CDR2 sequences are LNHDA and SQIVND (reference sequence). The CDR3 is 14 amino acids. Trimming took 4 bases from V and 4 from J; bases not matched to a gene: 7. The CDR3 DNA follows: TGTGCCAGTAGTACGGGGGGAAAGGGGTACGAGCAGTACTTC. Its protein is CASSTGGKGYEQYF.

This sequence joins TRBV5-1 and TRBJ1-1; TRBD1 agrees at 7 bases. This CDR3 comprises 14 residues. V dropped 4 bases and J dropped 0; count of bases not matched to a gene: 3. Germline V lookup: CDR1 SGHRS, CDR2 YFSETQ. CDR3: CASSPGQVNTEAFF. The CDR3 nucleotides are TGCGCCAGCAGCCCTGGACAGGTGAACACTGAAGCTTTCTTT.

This clone showed up just a few times. V usage is TRBV6-5 and J usage is TRBJ1-5, with D unresolved. V lost 0 bases, J lost 4 bases, and 7 bases lay in between. The CDR3 is 14 amino acids. Germline V gene data show CDR1 as MNHEY and CDR2 as SVGAGI. CDR3 protein: CASSYSNRNQPQHF. For the CDR3, the DNA is TGTGCCAGCAGTTACTCAAACAGAAATCAGCCCCAGCATTTT.

The chain links TRBV9 to TRBJ2-3; 9 bases match TRBD2. CDR3 length: 17 residues. The V gene end was trimmed by 0 bases and the J gene end by 1 base; junction bases not matched to a gene: 6. The germline V gene has CDR1 SGDLS and CDR2 YYNGEE. The CDR3 region has the DNA TGTGCCAGCAGCGTAGCAATAGCGGGGGCCCGCACAGATACGCAGTATTTT. Its protein product is CASSVAIAGARTDTQYF.

The rearrangement uses TRBV21-1 and TRBJ2-7; the D call in the table, TRBD2, was not verified against the DNA. TRBV21-1 is a pseudogene. This CDR3 has 16 residues. The CDR3 here is CVSSKANASSSYEQYF. DNA for the CDR3: TGTGTCAGCAGCAAAGCGAACGCCTCGAGCTCCTACGAGCAGTACTTC.

The chain combines TRBV9 with TRBJ2-3; 7 bases line up with TRBD1. The germline V gene encodes CDR1 SGDLS and CDR2 YYNGEE. The V segment lost 4 bases and the J segment 4 bases; nucleotides outside the gene matches: 3. The CDR3 runs to 13 residues. The CDR3 nucleotides read TGTGCCAGCAGCTTAACAGGGGCAGATACGCAGTATTTT. Amino acid sequence: CASSLTGADTQYF.

This sequence joins TRBV28 and TRBJ2-7; D is ambiguous. Per the germline V gene, CDR1 is MDHEN and CDR2 is SYDVKM. The CDR3 runs 12 residues. Trimming stripped 7 bases from V and 0 bases from J, with 7 bases between. CDR3 sequence (DNA): TGTGCCAGCACTAGTAACTCCTACGAGCAGTACTTC. It specifies CASTSNSYEQYF.

The chain is built from TRBV10-2 and TRBJ1-2; D unclear. V was cut by 0 bases and J by 13 bases, with 12 bases left in between. Germline V lookup: CDR1 WSHSY, CDR2 SAAADI. The CDR3 has 12 residues. In DNA form, the CDR3 reads TGCGCCAGCAGTGAGTCGCAGCAGACTTCCACCTTC. Residues: CASSESQQTSTF.

The chain combines TRBV7-9 with TRBJ2-5, with 8 positions matching TRBD2. Germline loops: CDR1 SEHNR, CDR2 FQNEAQ (reference sequence). V gave up 1 base and J gave up 2 bases; unmatched junction bases: 12. The CDR3 contains 18 residues. The CDR3 DNA reads as TGTGCCAGCAGCTTAGGGGTCTTGACTAGCGCCCTGCAAGAGACCCAGTACTTC. Protein sequence: CASSLGVLTSALQETQYF.

The rearrangement joins TRBV30 to TRBJ2-5, with D tentatively TRBD1 (6 bases). Deletions cut 6 bases from V and 5 bases from J, with 16 bases between. The CDR3 contains 13 residues. Germline V gene lookup returns CDR1 GTSNPN and CDR2 SVGIG (reference sequence). CDR3 nucleotides: TGTGCCTGTGGGGTGGGGGCGAGGGAGACCCAGTACTTC. This gives the protein CACGVGARETQYF.

V is TRBV27 and J is TRBJ2-4; 14 nucleotides align to TRBD2. Trimming at V came to 2 bases and at J to 0 bases, leaving 6 bases not matched to a gene. Per germline, CDR1 MNHEY and CDR2 SMNVEV (reference sequence). The CDR3 sequence is 19 residues long. The CDR3 DNA reads as TGTGCCAGCAGTTTAGCAGGACTAGCGGGGGGTCTAGCCAAAAACATTCAGTACTTC. This translates into CASSLAGLAGGLAKNIQYF.

The chain couples TRBV5-4 to TRBJ2-2; TRBD2 agrees at 7 bases. Germline V CDR1 and CDR2: SGHNT, YYREEE (reference sequence). CDR3 length: 16 residues. The J segment lost 4 bases and the V segment lost 3 bases, leaving 9 bases of the junction unmatched. The CDR3 reads CASSSGGGRITGELFF. CDR3 sequence (DNA): TGTGCCAGCAGCTCTGGGGGGGGAAGGATCACCGGGGAGCTGTTTTTT.

This clone has more than one count but fewer than ten. The rearrangement links TRBV27 to TRBJ2-2; D is unclear. Germline V CDR1 and CDR2: MNHEY, SMNVEV (reference sequence). V was pared by 1 base and J by 1 base, with 10 bases between. The CDR3 length is 16 residues. The CDR3 coding sequence is TGTGCCAGCAGTTTATTGTTAGTCGGGAACACCGGGGAGCTGTTTTTT. It is translated as CASSLLLVGNTGELFF.

The V gene is TRBV18, the J gene TRBJ1-3; D gene uncertain. The CDR3 runs 17 residues. CDR1 is KGHSH and CDR2 is LQKENI in the germline V gene. Trimming stripped 2 bases from V and 0 bases from J, with 14 bases between. The CDR3 DNA reads TGTGCCAGCTCACCAGGCGCGGACGGAGGCTCTGGAAACACCATATATTTT. Its translation is CASSPGADGGSGNTIYF.

In regard to this clone: The junction does not match germline at one end; this may be a read error. V and J are TRBV7-2 and TRBJ1-2, with TRBD1 matching over 9 bases. Germline V gene lookup returns CDR1 SGHTA and CDR2 FQGNSA. CDR3 length equals 16 residues. The CDR3 protein is CASSLDRGGGHYGHTF. CDR3 DNA sequence: TGTGCCAGCAGCTTGGACAGGGGAGGGGGCCACTATGGCCACACCTTC.

V usage is TRBV27 and J usage is TRBJ2-7; tentatively, D is TRBD1 (6 bases). Germline V gives CDR1 MNHEY, CDR2 SMNVEV (reference sequence). The CDR3 spans 16 residues. The germline V and J ends were trimmed by 3 bases and 1 base, with 16 bases remaining between them. The CDR3 is CASSFAFGQRSYEQYF. In DNA, the CDR3 is TGTGCCAGCAGTTTTGCCTTTGGACAGCGATCCTACGAGCAGTACTTC.